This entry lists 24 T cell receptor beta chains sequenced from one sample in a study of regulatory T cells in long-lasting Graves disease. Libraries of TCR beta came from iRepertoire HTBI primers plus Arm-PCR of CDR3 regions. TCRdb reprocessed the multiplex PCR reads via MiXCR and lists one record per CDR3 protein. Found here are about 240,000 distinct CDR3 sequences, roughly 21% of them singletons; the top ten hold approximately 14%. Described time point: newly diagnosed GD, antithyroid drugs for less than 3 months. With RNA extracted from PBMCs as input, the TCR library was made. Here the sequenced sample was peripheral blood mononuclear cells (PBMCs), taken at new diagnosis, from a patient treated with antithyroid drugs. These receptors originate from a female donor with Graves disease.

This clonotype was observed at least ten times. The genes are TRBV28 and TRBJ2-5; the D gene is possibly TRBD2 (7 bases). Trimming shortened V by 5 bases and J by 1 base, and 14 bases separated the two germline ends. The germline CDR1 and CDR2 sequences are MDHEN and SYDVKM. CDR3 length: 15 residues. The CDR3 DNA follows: TGTGCCAGCAGTAGTCTCGGGGGGCCCCAAGAGACCCAGTACTTC. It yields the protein CASSSLGGPQETQYF.

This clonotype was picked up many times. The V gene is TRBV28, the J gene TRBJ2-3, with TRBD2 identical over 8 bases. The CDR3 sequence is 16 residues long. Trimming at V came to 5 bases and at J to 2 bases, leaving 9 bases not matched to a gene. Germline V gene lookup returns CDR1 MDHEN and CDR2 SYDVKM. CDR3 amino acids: CASSPLVGGVTDTQYF. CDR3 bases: TGTGCCAGCAGTCCACTAGTCGGGGGGGTCACAGATACGCAGTATTTT.

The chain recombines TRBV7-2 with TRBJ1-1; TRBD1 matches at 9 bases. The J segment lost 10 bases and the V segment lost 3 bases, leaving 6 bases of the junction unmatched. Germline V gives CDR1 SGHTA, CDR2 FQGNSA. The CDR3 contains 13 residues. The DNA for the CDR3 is TGTGCCAGCAGCTTCCGGGGGACAGGGAGAGCTTTCTTT. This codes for CASSFRGTGRAFF.

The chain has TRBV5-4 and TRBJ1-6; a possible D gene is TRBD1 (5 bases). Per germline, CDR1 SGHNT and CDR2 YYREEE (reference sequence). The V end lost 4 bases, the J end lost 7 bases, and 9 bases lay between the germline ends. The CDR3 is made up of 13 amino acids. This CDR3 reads CASSRTLNSPLHF. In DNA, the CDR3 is TGTGCCAGCAGCCGGACACTGAATTCACCCCTCCACTTT.

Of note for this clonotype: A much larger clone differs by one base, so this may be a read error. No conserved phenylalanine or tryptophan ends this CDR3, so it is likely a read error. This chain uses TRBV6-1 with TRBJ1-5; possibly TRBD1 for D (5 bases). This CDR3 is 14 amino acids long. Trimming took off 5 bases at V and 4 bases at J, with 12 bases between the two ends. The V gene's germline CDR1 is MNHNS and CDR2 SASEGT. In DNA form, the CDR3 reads TGTGCCAGCAGTCGCCCGGGACCGAATCAGCCCCAGCATCTT. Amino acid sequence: CASSRPGPNQPQHL.

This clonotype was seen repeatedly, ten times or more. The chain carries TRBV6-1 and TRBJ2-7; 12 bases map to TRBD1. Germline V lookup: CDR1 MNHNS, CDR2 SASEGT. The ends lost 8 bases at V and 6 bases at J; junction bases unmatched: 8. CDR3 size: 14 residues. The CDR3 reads CASCVGTGGGEQYF. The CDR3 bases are TGTGCCAGCTGTGTCGGGACAGGGGGCGGCGAGCAGTACTTC.

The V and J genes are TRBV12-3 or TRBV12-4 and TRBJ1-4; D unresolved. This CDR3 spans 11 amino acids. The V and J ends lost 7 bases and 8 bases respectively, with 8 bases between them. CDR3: CASTLGEKLFF. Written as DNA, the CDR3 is TGTGCCAGCACCCTGGGGGAAAAACTGTTTTTT.

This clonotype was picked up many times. The CDR3 protein is CASSLDGRGPNEQFF. CDR3 coding DNA: TGTGCCAGCAGCTTAGATGGTAGGGGTCCAAATGAGCAGTTCTTC. V and J are TRBV7-2 and TRBJ2-1; possible D gene TRBD1, 5 bases. Looked up from germline, CDR1 is SGHTA and CDR2 is FQGNSA. Deletions cut 1 base from V and 7 bases from J, with 14 bases between. CDR3 length: 15 amino acids.

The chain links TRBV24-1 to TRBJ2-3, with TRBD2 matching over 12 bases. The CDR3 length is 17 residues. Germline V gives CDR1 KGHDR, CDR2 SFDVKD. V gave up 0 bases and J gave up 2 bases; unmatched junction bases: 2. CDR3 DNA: TGTGCCACCAGTGATTTGCTAGCGGGAGGGGCCACAGATACGCAGTATTTT. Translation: CATSDLLAGGATDTQYF.

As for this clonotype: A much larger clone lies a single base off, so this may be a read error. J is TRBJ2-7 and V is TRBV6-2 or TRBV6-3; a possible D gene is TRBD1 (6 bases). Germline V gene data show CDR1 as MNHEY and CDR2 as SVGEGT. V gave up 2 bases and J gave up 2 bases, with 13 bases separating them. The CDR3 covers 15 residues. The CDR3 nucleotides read TGTGCCAGCAGTTACCAAAGAGAGGGGGCCTACGAGCAGTACTTC. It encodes CASSYQREGAYEQYF.

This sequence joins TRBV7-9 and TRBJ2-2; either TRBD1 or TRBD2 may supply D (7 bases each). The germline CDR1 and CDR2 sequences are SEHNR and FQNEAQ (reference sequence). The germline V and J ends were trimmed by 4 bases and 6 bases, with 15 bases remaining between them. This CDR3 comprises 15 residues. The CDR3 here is CASSSGGTAAGELFF. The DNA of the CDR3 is TGTGCCAGCAGCTCCGGGGGGACAGCAGCCGGGGAGCTGTTTTTT.

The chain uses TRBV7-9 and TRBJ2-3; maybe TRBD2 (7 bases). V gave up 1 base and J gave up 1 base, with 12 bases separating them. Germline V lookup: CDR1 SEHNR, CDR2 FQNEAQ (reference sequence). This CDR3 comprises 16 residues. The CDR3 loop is CASSLGGGAGTDTQYF. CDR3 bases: TGTGCCAGCAGCTTAGGGGGGGGGGCGGGCACAGATACGCAGTATTTT.

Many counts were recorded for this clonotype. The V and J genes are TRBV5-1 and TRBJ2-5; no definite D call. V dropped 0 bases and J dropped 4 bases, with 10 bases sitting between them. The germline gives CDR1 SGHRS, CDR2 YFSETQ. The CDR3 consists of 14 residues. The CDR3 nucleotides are TGCGCCAGCAGCTTGGGCGATCCGCGAGAGACCCAGTACTTC. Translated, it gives CASSLGDPRETQYF.

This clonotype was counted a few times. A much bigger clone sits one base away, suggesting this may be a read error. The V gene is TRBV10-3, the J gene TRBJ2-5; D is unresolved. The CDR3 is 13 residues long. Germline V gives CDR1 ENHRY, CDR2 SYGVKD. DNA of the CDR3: TGTGCCATCAGTGAGAGCACTCGAGAGGCCCAGTACTTC. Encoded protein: CAISESTREAQYF.

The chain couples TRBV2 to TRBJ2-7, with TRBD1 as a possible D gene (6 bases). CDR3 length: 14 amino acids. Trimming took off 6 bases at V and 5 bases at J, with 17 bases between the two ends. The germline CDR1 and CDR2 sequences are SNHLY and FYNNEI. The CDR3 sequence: CASSGQTTGDEQYF. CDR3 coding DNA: TGTGCCAGCAGCGGACAGACGACCGGGGACGAGCAGTACTTC.

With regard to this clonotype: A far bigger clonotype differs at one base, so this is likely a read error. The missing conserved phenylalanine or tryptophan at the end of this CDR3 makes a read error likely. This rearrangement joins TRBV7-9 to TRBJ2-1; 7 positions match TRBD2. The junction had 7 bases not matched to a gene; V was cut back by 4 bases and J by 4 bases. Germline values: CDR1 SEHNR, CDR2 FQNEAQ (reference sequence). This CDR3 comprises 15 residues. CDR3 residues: CASSSAGREYNEQFI. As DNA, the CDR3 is TGTGCCAGCAGCTCGGCAGGGAGGGAATACAATGAGCAGTTCATC.

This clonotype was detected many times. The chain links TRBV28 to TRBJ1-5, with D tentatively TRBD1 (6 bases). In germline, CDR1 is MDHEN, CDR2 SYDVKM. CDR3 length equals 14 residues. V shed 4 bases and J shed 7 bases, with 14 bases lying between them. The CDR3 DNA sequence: TGTGCCAGCAGTTCTGGGTCAGGGGTACAGCCCCAGCATTTT. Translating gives CASSSGSGVQPQHF. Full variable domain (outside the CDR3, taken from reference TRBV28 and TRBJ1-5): DVKVTQSSRYLVKRTGEKVFLECVQDMDHENMFWYRQDPGLGLRLIYFSYDVKMKEKGDIPEGYSVSREKKERFSLILESASTNQTSMYLCASSSGSGVQPQHFGDGTRLSIL.

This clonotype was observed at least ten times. The CDR3 nucleotides read TGCGCCAGCAGCTCCGGACGGAGAAGCACAGATACGCAGTATTTT. It translates to CASSSGRRSTDTQYF. V and J are TRBV5-1 and TRBJ2-3; D not resolved. CDR3 length: 15 residues. V lost 3 bases and J lost 0, with 11 bases in between. The germline gives CDR1 SGHRS, CDR2 YFSETQ.

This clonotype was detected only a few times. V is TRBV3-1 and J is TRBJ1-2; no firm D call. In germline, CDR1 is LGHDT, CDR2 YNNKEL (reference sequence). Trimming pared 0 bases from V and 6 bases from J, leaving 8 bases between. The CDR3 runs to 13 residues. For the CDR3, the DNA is TGTGCCAGCAGCCAAGAAACCTTGAATGGCTACACCTTC. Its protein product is CASSQETLNGYTF.

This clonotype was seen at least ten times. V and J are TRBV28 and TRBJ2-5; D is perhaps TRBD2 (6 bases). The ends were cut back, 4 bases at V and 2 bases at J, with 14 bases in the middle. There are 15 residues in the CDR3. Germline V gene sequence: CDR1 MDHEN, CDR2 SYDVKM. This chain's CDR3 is CASSSTGTPQETQYF. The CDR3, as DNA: TGTGCCAGCAGTTCAACCGGGACTCCACAAGAGACCCAGTACTTC.

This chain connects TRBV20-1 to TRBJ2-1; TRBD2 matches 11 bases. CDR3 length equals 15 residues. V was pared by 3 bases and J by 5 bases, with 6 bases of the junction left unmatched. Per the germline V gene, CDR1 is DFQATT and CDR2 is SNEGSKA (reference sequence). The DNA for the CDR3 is TGCAGTGCTAGGCAACTAGCGGGAGACCACAATGAGCAGTTCTTC. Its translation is CSARQLAGDHNEQFF.

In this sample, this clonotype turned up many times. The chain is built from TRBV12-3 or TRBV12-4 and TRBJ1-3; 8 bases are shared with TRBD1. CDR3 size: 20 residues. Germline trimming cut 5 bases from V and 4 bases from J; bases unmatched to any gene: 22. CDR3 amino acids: CASSSRGGGQASRKGNTIYF. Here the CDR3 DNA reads TGTGCCAGCAGTAGCCGGGGGGGGGGACAGGCTTCTCGGAAGGGAAACACCATATATTTT.

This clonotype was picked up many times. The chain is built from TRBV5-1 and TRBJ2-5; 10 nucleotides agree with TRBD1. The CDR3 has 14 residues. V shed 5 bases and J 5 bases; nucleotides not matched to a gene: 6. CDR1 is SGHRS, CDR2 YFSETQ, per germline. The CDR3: CASREGTGAETQYF. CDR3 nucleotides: TGCGCCAGCAGGGAGGGGACAGGGGCGGAGACCCAGTACTTC.

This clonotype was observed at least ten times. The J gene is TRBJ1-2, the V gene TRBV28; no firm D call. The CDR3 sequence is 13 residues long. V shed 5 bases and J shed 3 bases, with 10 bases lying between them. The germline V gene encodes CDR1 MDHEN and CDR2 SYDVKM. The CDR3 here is CASSVTKDYGYTF. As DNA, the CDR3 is TGTGCCAGCAGTGTGACAAAGGACTATGGCTACACCTTC.